The rows below give T cell receptor beta chains drawn from one sample of a study of blood T cell repertoires in COVID-19. Some clones are missing from TCRdb's copy, which holds only in-frame ones; the method was immunoSEQ multiplex PCR. Counted here are about 190,000 clones, around 89% occurring once; the ten biggest clones make up roughly 0.6%. The sample taken for sequencing was peripheral blood. Source of these receptors: a man over 45 with acute or convalescent COVID-19. Each CDR3 is given with its conserved first and last residue. Each record gives: V gene, clone size, J gene, D gene, CDR3 DNA, CDR3 protein. The D gene is left open where the match is weak. Rows may omit the clone size; those that give it use once, few, many or a size class.

v_gene: TRBV6-2/TRBV6-3; abundance: once; j_gene: TRBJ2-7; d_gene: .; CDR3nt: TGTGCCAGCAGTTACGGGAAGATCGGGATAGGTTTTAGGCCCGAGCAGTACTTC; CDR3aa: CASSYGKIGIGFRPEQYF
v_gene: TRBV27; abundance: .; j_gene: TRBJ2-1; d_gene: TRBD1; CDR3nt: TGTGCCAGCAGTCCACTCCCAGGGGGTCGTCACACTGAGCAGTTCTTC; CDR3aa: CASSPLPGGRHTEQFF
v_gene: TRBV24-1; abundance: .; j_gene: TRBJ2-3; d_gene: TRBD1; CDR3nt: TGTGCCACCAGTGAGCCTGGGACAGGGGCCATAAATACGCAGTATTTT; CDR3aa: CATSEPGTGAINTQYF
v_gene: TRBV2; abundance: .; j_gene: TRBJ1-2; d_gene: TRBD1; CDR3nt: TGTGCCAGCAGTGAGAGTGGCAGGGGGCTAAGGTATGGCTACACCTTC; CDR3aa: CASSESGRGLRYGYTF
v_gene: TRBV2; abundance: .; j_gene: TRBJ1-6; d_gene: TRBD1; CDR3nt: TGTGCCAGCAGGTCCACACAGGGGTTTCGGCTCCACTTT; CDR3aa: CASRSTQGFRLHF
v_gene: TRBV14; abundance: .; j_gene: TRBJ2-3; d_gene: .; CDR3nt: TGTGCCAGCGCGGGGCAGTATACGCAGTATTTT; CDR3aa: CASAGQYTQYF
v_gene: TRBV3-1/TRBV3-2; abundance: .; j_gene: TRBJ2-2; d_gene: .; CDR3nt: TGTGCCAGCAGCCGAAGAGGCCCCGTAGGCCACGGGGAGCTGTTTTTT; CDR3aa: CASSRRGPVGHGELFF
v_gene: TRBV6-6; abundance: few; j_gene: TRBJ2-1; d_gene: TRBD2; CDR3nt: TGTGCCAGCAGCAGTAAAGCGGGGAGCTCCTACAATGAGCAGTTCTTC; CDR3aa: CASSSKAGSSYNEQFF
v_gene: TRBV9; abundance: .; j_gene: TRBJ2-1; d_gene: TRBD1; CDR3nt: TGTGCCAGCAGCGGGACAGGGGGCAATGAGCAGTTCTTC; CDR3aa: CASSGTGGNEQFF
v_gene: TRBV9; abundance: few; j_gene: TRBJ2-5; d_gene: TRBD1; CDR3nt: TGTGCCAGCAGCGTAGGAGCAGGGGGCCGCGGAGAGACCCAGTACTTC; CDR3aa: CASSVGAGGRGETQYF
v_gene: TRBV10-2; abundance: .; j_gene: TRBJ2-2; d_gene: .; CDR3nt: TGCGCCAGCAGTGCCAGGGCGAACACCGGGGAGCTGTTTTTT; CDR3aa: CASSARANTGELFF
v_gene: TRBV5-5; abundance: .; j_gene: TRBJ1-5; d_gene: TRBD1; CDR3nt: TGTGCCAGCAGCTTTTTACAGGGGGATCAGCCCCAGCATTTT; CDR3aa: CASSFLQGDQPQHF
v_gene: TRBV11-2; abundance: .; j_gene: TRBJ2-1; d_gene: TRBD2; CDR3nt: TGTGCCAGCAGCTTAGATTCCGGGACTACTGAGCAGTTCTTC; CDR3aa: CASSLDSGTTEQFF
v_gene: TRBV6-5; abundance: .; j_gene: TRBJ1-4; d_gene: TRBD1; CDR3nt: TGTGCCAGCAGGGACAGGGGGCTGGGCGAAAAACTGTTTTTT; CDR3aa: CASRDRGLGEKLFF
v_gene: TRBV6-1; abundance: .; j_gene: TRBJ1-6; d_gene: .; CDR3nt: TGTGCCAGCAGTGAAATCCCTCTTCCCCTCCACTTT; CDR3aa: CASSEIPLPLHF
v_gene: TRBV5-8; abundance: .; j_gene: TRBJ1-2; d_gene: .; CDR3nt: TGTGCCAGCAGCCGGATTACAGGGCGCGATGGCTACACCTTC; CDR3aa: CASSRITGRDGYTF
v_gene: TRBV4-2; abundance: few; j_gene: TRBJ1-2; d_gene: TRBD1; CDR3nt: TGTGCCAGCAGCTCTCCTGGGACAGGGGGCGTTGATGGCTACACCTTC; CDR3aa: CASSSPGTGGVDGYTF
v_gene: TRBV29-1; abundance: .; j_gene: TRBJ2-5; d_gene: .; CDR3nt: TGCAGCGTTGGCCAAGGTGGGGGGCAAGAGACCCAGTACTTC; CDR3aa: CSVGQGGGQETQYF
v_gene: TRBV5-6; abundance: .; j_gene: TRBJ1-1; d_gene: TRBD1; CDR3nt: TGTGCCAGCAGCTTGGCCGGGACAGGGCACACTGAAGCTTTCTTT; CDR3aa: CASSLAGTGHTEAFF
v_gene: TRBV5-1; abundance: .; j_gene: TRBJ2-2; d_gene: TRBD1; CDR3nt: TGCGCCAGCAGCTCACAGGGGCGGGTTATTGACACCGGGGAGCTGTTTTTT; CDR3aa: CASSSQGRVIDTGELFF
v_gene: TRBV28; abundance: .; j_gene: TRBJ2-7; d_gene: .; CDR3nt: TGTGCCAGCACCGCACAGGGGACTTACCCGAGGGACGAGCAGTACTTC; CDR3aa: CASTAQGTYPRDEQYF
v_gene: TRBV28; abundance: .; j_gene: TRBJ2-5; d_gene: .; CDR3nt: TGTGCCAGCAGTCCCTACAGATTTCAAGAGACCCAGTACTTC; CDR3aa: CASSPYRFQETQYF
v_gene: TRBV6-5; abundance: .; j_gene: TRBJ2-3; d_gene: TRBD1; CDR3nt: TGTGCCAGCAGTTACGGACAGGCCGGGGATACGCAGTATTTT; CDR3aa: CASSYGQAGDTQYF
v_gene: TRBV2; abundance: .; j_gene: TRBJ1-6; d_gene: .; CDR3nt: TGTGCCAGCAGTGAGGGGAGGCGAAATTCACCCCTCCACTTT; CDR3aa: CASSEGRRNSPLHF
v_gene: TRBV10-3; abundance: .; j_gene: TRBJ1-2; d_gene: .; CDR3nt: TGTGCCATCAGCCTAGGACACAGCAATGGCTACACCTTC; CDR3aa: CAISLGHSNGYTF
v_gene: TRBV6-6; abundance: .; j_gene: TRBJ2-7; d_gene: TRBD1; CDR3nt: TGTGCCAGCAGTTACGGCAGGGGGCGTAAAGACGAGCAGTACTTC; CDR3aa: CASSYGRGRKDEQYF
v_gene: TRBV27; abundance: .; j_gene: TRBJ1-5; d_gene: TRBD1; CDR3nt: TGTGCCAGCAGGGGACCGGGACAGAATCAGCCCCAGCATTTT; CDR3aa: CASRGPGQNQPQHF
v_gene: TRBV5-4; abundance: few; j_gene: TRBJ1-1; d_gene: .; CDR3nt: TGTGCCAGCAGCCGGCGGGGGGCAGAAGGCACTGAAGCTTTCTTT; CDR3aa: CASSRRGAEGTEAFF
v_gene: TRBV19; abundance: .; j_gene: TRBJ1-3; d_gene: .; CDR3nt: TGTGCCAGTAAGGCAGGACTCTACTCTGGAAACACCATATATTTT; CDR3aa: CASKAGLYSGNTIYF
v_gene: TRBV3-1/TRBV3-2; abundance: .; j_gene: TRBJ2-5; d_gene: TRBD2; CDR3nt: TGTGCCAGCAGCCAAAGGAGCGGGAGTATGAAGACCCAGTACTTC; CDR3aa: CASSQRSGSMKTQYF
v_gene: TRBV5-1; abundance: once; j_gene: TRBJ1-4; d_gene: .; CDR3nt: TGCGCCAGCAGCTTGTCGGGCCTGGGAGATGAAAAACTGTTTTTT; CDR3aa: CASSLSGLGDEKLFF
v_gene: TRBV2; abundance: .; j_gene: TRBJ2-1; d_gene: .; CDR3nt: TGTGCCAGCAGCCCAGCGGAATATCACAATGAGCAGTTCTTC; CDR3aa: CASSPAEYHNEQFF
v_gene: TRBV7-9; abundance: .; j_gene: TRBJ1-1; d_gene: .; CDR3nt: TGTGCCAGCAGCTTTCGACAGAACACTGAAGCTTTCTTT; CDR3aa: CASSFRQNTEAFF
v_gene: TRBV7-2; abundance: .; j_gene: TRBJ2-1; d_gene: TRBD2; CDR3nt: TGTGCCAGCAGCTTAATCGGGGGAGGGGAGCAGTTCTTC; CDR3aa: CASSLIGGGEQFF
v_gene: TRBV5-8; abundance: .; j_gene: TRBJ2-7; d_gene: TRBD2; CDR3nt: TGTGCCAGCAGCCAACCCCTCCGGGACTACTCCTACGAGCAGTACTTC; CDR3aa: CASSQPLRDYSYEQYF
v_gene: TRBV19; abundance: .; j_gene: TRBJ2-3; d_gene: .; CDR3nt: TGTGCCAGTAGTATTCCCAGGGGAACAGATACGCAGTATTTT; CDR3aa: CASSIPRGTDTQYF
v_gene: TRBV5-5; abundance: .; j_gene: TRBJ1-4; d_gene: .; CDR3nt: TGTGCCAGCAGCTTCCCTGGACAACGAAATGAAAAACTGTTTTTT; CDR3aa: CASSFPGQRNEKLFF
v_gene: TRBV24-1; abundance: .; j_gene: TRBJ2-3; d_gene: TRBD1; CDR3nt: TGTGCCACCAGTGCTCACAGGGGCGGCACAGATACGCAGTATTTT; CDR3aa: CATSAHRGGTDTQYF
v_gene: TRBV5-1; abundance: .; j_gene: TRBJ2-1; d_gene: .; CDR3nt: TGCGCCAGCAGCTTGTTTAGTGAAAATGAGCAGTTCTTC; CDR3aa: CASSLFSENEQFF
v_gene: TRBV7-8; abundance: .; j_gene: TRBJ2-7; d_gene: .; CDR3nt: TGTGCCAGCAGCTTAGAGGGCGGCGGGACCACCTACGAGCAGTACTTC; CDR3aa: CASSLEGGGTTYEQYF
v_gene: TRBV5-1; abundance: .; j_gene: TRBJ2-2; d_gene: TRBD1; CDR3nt: TGCGCCAGCAGCTCAGCCGACAGGGGGCATTTTTCCGGGGAGCTGTTTTTT; CDR3aa: CASSSADRGHFSGELFF
v_gene: TRBV3-1/TRBV3-2; abundance: once; j_gene: TRBJ2-2; d_gene: TRBD2; CDR3nt: TGTGCCAGCGCCGGGAGGGAGGCCACCGGGGAGCTGTTTTTT; CDR3aa: CASAGREATGELFF
v_gene: TRBV5-1; abundance: .; j_gene: TRBJ1-2; d_gene: .; CDR3nt: TGCGCCAGCAGCTGGGAACCGACAGCTAACTATGGCTACACCTTC; CDR3aa: CASSWEPTANYGYTF
v_gene: TRBV7-3; abundance: .; j_gene: TRBJ2-1; d_gene: .; CDR3nt: TGTGCCAGCAGCTTAAGTCCGAACCCCAGGGTCGAGCAGTTCTTC; CDR3aa: CASSLSPNPRVEQFF
v_gene: TRBV19; abundance: .; j_gene: TRBJ2-2; d_gene: TRBD1; CDR3nt: TGTGCCAGTAGTGGGCCTTCCCCGGGGACAGGGGGCGCGAACACCGGGGAGCTGTTTTTT; CDR3aa: CASSGPSPGTGGANTGELFF
v_gene: TRBV11-1; abundance: .; j_gene: TRBJ1-1; d_gene: TRBD1; CDR3nt: TGTGCCAGCAGCAACAGGGGACAGGTCACTGAAGCTTTCTTT; CDR3aa: CASSNRGQVTEAFF
v_gene: TRBV3-1/TRBV3-2; abundance: .; j_gene: TRBJ1-2; d_gene: .; CDR3nt: TGTGCCAGCAGCCAAGGGGGGGGGATATCCTATGGCTACACCTTC; CDR3aa: CASSQGGGISYGYTF
v_gene: TRBV5-1; abundance: .; j_gene: TRBJ1-4; d_gene: TRBD1; CDR3nt: TGCGCCAGCAGCCGTCGACAGGGGAATAGGGATGAAAAACTGTTTTTT; CDR3aa: CASSRRQGNRDEKLFF
v_gene: TRBV19; abundance: .; j_gene: TRBJ2-7; d_gene: TRBD1; CDR3nt: TGTGCCAGTAGTAGACCGGGACAGGACCCCTACGAGCAGTACTTC; CDR3aa: CASSRPGQDPYEQYF
v_gene: TRBV10-1; abundance: .; j_gene: TRBJ2-1; d_gene: TRBD2; CDR3nt: TGCGCCAGCAGTGGGGGTCTAGCGGGAGGGCCGCGGCAGTTCTTC; CDR3aa: CASSGGLAGGPRQFF
v_gene: TRBV6-5; abundance: .; j_gene: TRBJ1-2; d_gene: .; CDR3nt: TGTGCCAGCAGTTACTCGGCGGCGGGGGCTAACTATGGCTACACCTTC; CDR3aa: CASSYSAAGANYGYTF
v_gene: TRBV28; abundance: .; j_gene: TRBJ1-2; d_gene: TRBD1; CDR3nt: TGTGCCAGCAGGGGACAGCCTGGCTATGGCTACACCTTC; CDR3aa: CASRGQPGYGYTF
v_gene: TRBV6-5; abundance: .; j_gene: TRBJ2-5; d_gene: .; CDR3nt: TGTGCCAGCAGTTACTCTCGGCGGGGACAAGAGACCCAGTACTTC; CDR3aa: CASSYSRRGQETQYF
v_gene: TRBV29-1; abundance: once; j_gene: TRBJ2-5; d_gene: TRBD1; CDR3nt: TGCAGCGCCCCGACAGGGGGCGGAGAGACCCAGTACTTC; CDR3aa: CSAPTGGGETQYF
v_gene: TRBV18; abundance: .; j_gene: TRBJ1-2; d_gene: .; CDR3nt: TGTGCCAGCTCACCACCCACGACGGGAGGTGGCTACACCTTC; CDR3aa: CASSPPTTGGGYTF
v_gene: TRBV11-2; abundance: few; j_gene: TRBJ2-7; d_gene: .; CDR3nt: TGTGCCAGCAGCTTTAAACCAGGGTCATCCTACGAGCAGTACTTC; CDR3aa: CASSFKPGSSYEQYF
v_gene: TRBV4-1; abundance: .; j_gene: TRBJ2-2; d_gene: .; CDR3nt: TGCGCCAGCAGCCAAGAGGACAGGAACACCGGGGAGCTGTTTTTT; CDR3aa: CASSQEDRNTGELFF
v_gene: TRBV7-9; abundance: .; j_gene: TRBJ2-3; d_gene: .; CDR3nt: TGTGCCAGCAGTCGACCGGGGGGCCCAGATACGCAGTATTTT; CDR3aa: CASSRPGGPDTQYF
v_gene: TRBV28; abundance: .; j_gene: TRBJ2-1; d_gene: TRBD2; CDR3nt: TGTGCCAGCCATCCTACTAGCGGGGATGACAATGAGCAGTTCTTC; CDR3aa: CASHPTSGDDNEQFF